This T cell receptor (beta chain) was sequenced in a study of T-cell reconstitution after alpha-beta-depleted transplantation in children. Library preparation (for TCRbeta) was performed with unique molecular identifiers. From the PCR reads, TCRdb called clonotypes with MiXCR, one entry per CDR3 protein. The sample consists of about 540,000 distinct CDR3 sequences, about a sixth of them appearing once. The germline V gene encodes CDR1 MRHNA and CDR2 SNTAGT. Trimming cost V 4 bases and J 3 bases; bases outside gene matches: 11. There are 16 residues in the CDR3. The rearrangement joins TRBV6-4 to TRBJ1-1; 7 bases line up with TRBD1. This TCR derives from a human donor who donated a stem cell graft to a child with acute lymphoblastic leukemia. The source material was PBMCs from the stem cell graft donor, sampled from the stem cell graft. CDR3 amino acids: CASSAQGGGIYTEAFF. The CDR3 nucleotides are TGTGCCAGCAGTGCCCAGGGGGGGGGGATATACACTGAAGCTTTCTTT.